This T cell receptor beta chain was sequenced in a study of T cells in Graves' hyperthyroidism and ophthalmopathy. This clonotype was seen repeatedly, ten times or more. Trimming shortened V by 4 bases and J by 4 bases, and 16 bases separated the two germline ends. The length of the CDR3 is 15 residues. Germline V gene data show CDR1 as LGHDT and CDR2 as YNNKEL (reference sequence). Researchers amplified the TCR beta CDR3 regions from RNA transcripts. First-round RT-PCR of the TCR CDR3 relied on the HTBI primer set. MiXCR, run by TCRdb on the multiplex PCR reads, gives a single entry per CDR3 protein. The table shows some 600,000 distinct CDR3 sequences, with approximately 15% occurring only once.

The rearrangement links TRBV3-1 to TRBJ1-1; a weak D match, TRBD1 (5 bases). The sequence was obtained from a woman aged 30 to 39 with Graves' hyperthyroidism that later progressed to Graves' ophthalmopathy. The specimen was blood. The CDR3 loop is CASSRGAGAGTEAFF. The CDR3 DNA sequence: TGTGCCAGCAGCCGGGGCGCCGGGGCGGGCACTGAAGCTTTCTTT.